A selection of T cell receptor beta chains follows, all from one sample in a study of CD4 T cells in relation to SARS-CoV-2 and coronaviruses. Measured with immunoSEQ multiplex PCR; TCRdb has only the in-frame clones, and not every one. The repertoire holds tens of thousands of clones, with around four fifths as singletons. These receptors have no identified antigens. The sample was memory CD4+ T cells from PBMCs, cultured in vitro. The receptors come from an adult with COVID-19. The conserved cysteine and the conserved F or W are not part of the CDR3 here. Each record gives: D gene, clone size, V gene, J gene, CDR3 protein. A D gene is named only where the DNA matches it firmly. Size is stated for part of the rows, as once, few or many counts, or as a class when the clone is expanded.

>TRBD2|-|TRBV6-5|TRBJ2-1
ASSYSVLAGGRQF
>-|-|TRBV25-1|TRBJ2-3
ASSDKTGLTDTQY
>-|-|TRBV2|TRBJ2-1
ASNRDLYNEQF
>-|-|TRBV2|TRBJ2-7
ASSGISYEQY
>TRBD2|-|TRBV5-1|TRBJ2-5
ASSPPGLQETQY
>-|-|TRBV24-1|TRBJ2-5
ATALGAEETQY
>TRBD2|-|TRBV5-4|TRBJ2-2
ASNYIAGVDTGELF
>-|few|TRBV5-1|TRBJ2-1
ASSFTGSYNEQF
>-|few|TRBV2|TRBJ2-1
ASRQGGSYNEQF
>-|-|TRBV5-6|TRBJ2-2
ASSLAWLTGELF
>-|once|TRBV6-5|TRBJ2-5
ASSPQETQY
>TRBD2|once|TRBV20-1|TRBJ2-4
SASSGSETKNIQY
>-|-|TRBV5-1|TRBJ2-1
ASSLRSGYNEQF
>-|-|TRBV4-1|TRBJ2-7
ASSPGVLDRRYTYEQY
>-|-|TRBV3-1/TRBV3-2|TRBJ1-1
ASSPRSRGELGEAF
>TRBD2|-|TRBV7-2|TRBJ2-3
ASSLSSGNQNTQY
>-|-|TRBV6-2/TRBV6-3|TRBJ1-4
ASSYPSSEKLF
>-|-|TRBV21-1|TRBJ2-7
ASSNTSGVSEQY
>TRBD2|-|TRBV5-5|TRBJ2-3
ASSSGLAGTTDTQY
>-|-|TRBV7-2|TRBJ1-6
ASSLVGNADSPLH
>TRBD1|-|TRBV28|TRBJ1-3
ASSSFRTGYNSGNTIY
>-|-|TRBV6-5|TRBJ2-2
ASRSRDKITGELF
>TRBD2|-|TRBV4-2|TRBJ2-5
ASSHPAGGETQY
>-|-|TRBV7-2|TRBJ2-2
ASSLVYTGELF
>TRBD1|-|TRBV30|TRBJ1-3
AWTQGAAGNTIY
>-|-|TRBV19|TRBJ1-2
ASSIASGINRYGYT
>TRBD1|-|TRBV5-8|TRBJ2-1
ASSLPRGPDNEQF
>-|-|TRBV6-5|TRBJ2-6
ASSFSRVSGANVLT
>-|-|TRBV14|TRBJ1-3
ASSQSGTGNTIY
>TRBD2|-|TRBV29-1|TRBJ2-7
NPKIAGGCYEQY
>-|-|TRBV12-3/TRBV12-4|TRBJ1-2
ASSMDGNYGYT
>-|-|TRBV5-4|TRBJ2-1
ASSLWDEQF
>TRBD2|-|TRBV4-1|TRBJ2-1
ASSQDLTSGQYNEQF
>TRBD2|-|TRBV28|TRBJ2-3
ASRLAGTTDTQY
>-|-|TRBV2|TRBJ2-7
ASSVNFSYEQY
>-|-|TRBV28|TRBJ1-5
ASKGPSEPQH
>TRBD2|few|TRBV25-1|TRBJ2-3
ASNGLAGGPTDTQY
>TRBD1|-|TRBV5-1|TRBJ1-2
ASSLSRDRGGYT
>-|few|TRBV7-8|TRBJ1-3
ASSFFLQDFSGNTIY
>-|-|TRBV18|TRBJ2-3
ASSAPLTGTDTQY